The next 3 T cell receptor beta chains were all read from a single sample in a study of blood T cell repertoires in COVID-19. The protocol was immunoSEQ multiplex PCR, while the TCRdb copy is restricted to in-frame clones and leaves out a portion. The table shows under 200,000 clones, with about 89% occurring only once. The sample comprised peripheral blood. The receptors here all came from a man aged 65-85 years with acute or convalescent COVID-19.

The V call is TRBV19, the J call TRBJ2-3; no clear D gene. Per germline, CDR1 LNHDA and CDR2 SQIVND (reference sequence). The CDR3 is made up of 14 amino acids. Trimming took off 9 bases at V and 0 bases at J, with 13 bases between the two ends. CDR3 residues: CASSSQFSTDTQYF. Here the CDR3 DNA reads TGTGCCAGCTCGTCCCAGTTCAGCACAGATACGCAGTATTTT.

This chain links TRBV13 with TRBJ2-7, with D possibly matching TRBD1 (5 bases). The CDR3 contains 15 residues. Germline V gene data show CDR1 as PRHDT and CDR2 as FYEKMQ (reference sequence). V was clipped by 5 bases and J by 5 bases, with 19 bases between them. CDR3 amino acids: CASSLPQGLGHEQYF. The CDR3 DNA reads TGTGCCAGCAGCCTCCCCCAGGGCCTGGGGCACGAGCAGTACTTC.

The genes are TRBV3-1 (or the pseudogene TRBV3-2) and TRBJ1-3, with TRBD1 matching 9 bases. Germline V gene sequence: CDR1 LGHDT, CDR2 YNNKEL (reference sequence). The V and J ends lost 4 bases and 0 bases, in that order; junction bases with no gene match: 1. The CDR3 is 15 amino acids. This chain's CDR3 is CASSRQGGSGNTIYF. For the CDR3, the DNA is TGTGCCAGCAGCCGACAGGGGGGCTCTGGAAACACCATATATTTT.